The entry below describes one T cell receptor beta chain. There is no known antigen for this receptor. No qualities accompany the bases; no much larger clone lies one base away. The data were obtained in a study of T-cell memory formation after mild COVID-19 (dated by TCRdb to about 2021). Study-level background: TCR sequence clusters from the two donors were largely donor specific. In a couple of donors, T-cell clones that expanded and contracted after mild COVID-19 were followed by sequencing TCRalpha and TCRbeta repertoires longitudinally. Two young, previously healthy adult volunteers, one female and one male, were included in the cohort.

Study-level results and caveats: Whether the second-wave clones peaking on day 37 were SARS-CoV-2 specific was not confirmed. Contracting CD4+ clones turned up mainly in the CM and EM memory subsets, whereas EMRA was where CD8+ clones were enriched. Clones that contracted from day 15 to 85 showed balanced CD4/CD8 phenotypes, whereas a second wave of clones that expanded from day 15 to 37 leaned towards CD4+. The study included only a couple of mild cases, and larger cohorts that include severe cases with pre-infection samples were judged to be necessary. Some responding clones were detected in pre-infection memory, which suggested that pre-existing cross-reactive memory T cells had joined the SARS-CoV-2 response.

TCRdb lists the instrument as Illumina NovaSeq 6000. cDNA libraries for TCRalpha and TCRbeta were prepared by 5'RACE using constant-segment primers, with sample barcodes and unique molecular identifiers added. Trizol reagent was used to extract RNA from every sample. Library amplification was performed in two PCR steps, and a second sample barcode and Illumina TruSeq adapters were introduced in the second step. Sequencing of the libraries was done on an Illumina NovaSeq, producing 2 x 150 bp paired-end reads. As for how the authors treated the data: The reads were demultiplexed and collapsed into UMI-guided consensus sequences using migec v1.2.7. Using mixcr v2.1.11, UMI consensuses were aligned to TRA and TRB V and J templates and then assembled into clonotypes. Expanded or contracted clonotypes were those called significant by both edgeR and NoisET, with noise models trained on biological replicates. For edgeR calls, a false discovery rate-adjusted p below 0.01 and a log2 fold-change threshold of 1 were applied. PCA with hierarchical clustering of max-normalized trajectories of the 1000 most abundant clonotypes was used as exploratory dynamics analysis. Separately sequenced CD4+ and CD8+ repertoires were used to assign a CD4 or CD8 phenotype to each responding clone. TCRdb itself trimmed the public reads at Q25 with fastp, ran MiXCR and retained productive beta chains. Entries are consolidated by CDR3 protein sequence, retaining the most common genes and DNA. The V and J calls, along with clone size, are taken from TCRdb and not from the paper's own processing. This sample comprises about 140,000 distinct CDR3 sequences, around 14% of them detected only once. Jointly, the top ten make up around 27% of the sample.

PBMCs were isolated by Ficoll-Paque density gradient centrifugation. Including cysteine and phenylalanine, the CDR3 has 15 amino acids. The read is trimmed to its CDR3 DNA, 45 bases read in frame from base 1. The trim is 3 bases for V and 9 bases for J, with a gap of 19 bases between the germline ends. The CDR1 and CDR2 encoded by the germline V gene are SGHVS and FQNEAQ. The chain links TRBV7-8 with TRBJ2-3; the D region possibly corresponds to TRBD2 (6 bases align). The sequenced material came from PBMCs or a T cell subset sorted from them (not recorded which). The sequence was collected from an adult woman who had mild COVID-19 (a few samples of this study predate the infection). The sample titles of this study are shuffled in the database, so cell type and time point are left out; the donor was told from shared clones. The CDR3 sequence is CASSFIGGKEKTQYF. The sequenced DNA is TGTGCCAGCAGCTTTATTGGCGGGAAAGAGAAGACGCAGTATTTT.